This TCR beta chain is drawn from a study of cytomegalovirus exposure and HLA in healthy donors. Details on this clone: No antigen is known for it.

The CDR3 contains 15 residues. V dropped 7 bases and J dropped 1 base, with 19 bases sitting between them. Germline lookup yields CDR1 SQVTM and CDR2 ANQGSEA. Study-wide results and caveats: V- and J-gene trimming in TCR beta was tied to a missense DCLRE1C variant by an analysis performed later. Upon later analysis, HLA-associated TCR beta chains proved more clonally expanded than other, equally common chains. A few chains linked to CMV were shown in vitro to be specific for CMV antigens. Reportedly, diagnosis of cytomegalovirus status by the classifier showed high specificity and sensitivity.

PCR involved 60 Vbeta and 13 Jbeta primers. Produced via immunoSEQ multiplex PCR; TCRdb's table is partial and in-frame only. This repertoire shows roughly 120,000 clones, around three quarters found once; its top ten account for roughly 3.7%. The sequencing input was PBMCs. The J gene is TRBJ1-1, the V gene TRBV29-1; D is perhaps TRBD1 (6 bases). The TCR was taken from a human donor in good health. This CDR3 reads CSALAAQQGNTEAFF. The CDR3 DNA is TGCAGCGCCTTGGCCGCACAACAGGGGAACACTGAAGCTTTCTTT.